The 25 T cell receptor beta chains presented below share a single source sample, sequenced in a study of cytomegalovirus exposure and HLA in healthy donors. This PCR relied on a set of 60 Vbeta primers and 13 Jbeta primers. Libraries were prepared by immunoSEQ multiplex PCR; TCRdb keeps only in-frame clonotypes and omits some of them. The sample consists of 100,000 to 150,000 clones, 77% of them appearing once. Sequencing was carried out using PBMCs. The receptors stem from a male donor in good health and CMV-seropositive.

The CDR3 spells CASSHLLGTSGTSYEQYF. CDR3 nucleotide sequence: TGCGCCAGCAGCCACCTGCTAGGGACTAGCGGGACTTCCTACGAGCAGTACTTC. The J gene is TRBJ2-7, the V gene TRBV4-1; 13 positions match TRBD2. After removal of 3 bases from V and 1 base from J, the junction contained 9 bases not matched to a gene. Germline V CDR1 and CDR2: MGHRA, YSYEKL. This CDR3 contains 18 residues.

The chain combines TRBV7-3 with TRBJ2-4; the match to TRBD1 covers 8 bases. Germline CDR1 reads SGHTA; CDR2 reads FQGTGA. The V gene end was trimmed by 5 bases and the J gene end by 0 bases; junction bases not matched to a gene: 12. CDR3 length equals 18 residues. CDR3 DNA: TGTGCCAGCAGCACGGACAGGGTCCTTGGGCCAGCCAAAAACATTCAGTACTTC. Its translation is CASSTDRVLGPAKNIQYF.

This clone was counted only a few times. The rearrangement links TRBV7-9 to TRBJ2-1, with 15 bases that match TRBD2. This CDR3 region has 18 residues. The germline V gene has CDR1 SEHNR and CDR2 FQNEAQ (reference sequence). Losses at the gene ends were 5 bases for V and 6 bases for J; bases not matched to a gene: 11. The DNA of the CDR3 is TGTGCCAGCAGCCCGAACGGGACTAGCGGGAGGAGGGGCAATGAGCAGTTCTTC. It encodes CASSPNGTSGRRGNEQFF. Based on the CDR3 plus reference TRBV7-9 and TRBJ2-1, the full variable domain is DTGVSQNPRHKITKRGQNVTFRCDPISEHNRLYWYRQTLGQGPEFLTYFQNEAQLEKSRLLSDRFSAERPKGSFSTLEIQRTEQGDSAMYLCASSPNGTSGRRGNEQFFGPGTRLTVL.

The chain has TRBV6-5 and TRBJ1-3; D is ambiguous. Per germline, CDR1 MNHEY and CDR2 SVGAGI. The CDR3 loop spans 15 amino acids. Trimming left V 6 bases short and J 0 bases short, with 12 bases between. CDR3 DNA sequence: TGTGCCAGCAGCCGGAGCTGGAGCTCTGGAAACACCATATATTTT. The encoded protein is CASSRSWSSGNTIYF.

The chain combines TRBV28 with TRBJ1-4; 8 positions match TRBD1. The CDR3 spans 13 residues. Germline lookup yields CDR1 MDHEN and CDR2 SYDVKM. V lost 6 bases, J lost 7 bases, and 4 bases stayed unmatched. DNA for the CDR3: TGTGCCAGCAGCCGGGACAGGCCTGAAAAACTGTTTTTT. Protein product: CASSRDRPEKLFF.

About this clone itself: Other DNA sequences within the sample encode an identical CDR3. The gene calls are TRBV4-1 and TRBJ2-5, with a tentative D call TRBD1 (6 bases). This CDR3 contains 14 residues. With 1 base removed from V and 2 bases from J, the gap between germline ends came to 8 bases. The germline CDR1 and CDR2 sequences are MGHRA and YSYEKL. The CDR3 DNA reads as TGCGCCAGCAGCCAAGGACAGGAACAAGAGACCCAGTACTTC. Translating it yields CASSQGQEQETQYF.

V usage is TRBV2 and J usage is TRBJ1-5, with a tentative D call TRBD1 (5 bases). Trimming left V 3 bases short and J 6 bases short, with 15 bases between. CDR1 is SNHLY and CDR2 is FYNNEI in the germline V gene. The CDR3 runs 15 residues. The CDR3 DNA follows: TGTGCCAGCAGTGACGGGGTAGGGGAGGGTCAGCCCCAGCATTTT. Translating gives CASSDGVGEGQPQHF.

This clone was counted between two and nine times. V usage is TRBV9 and J usage is TRBJ2-2; D may be TRBD1 (6 bases). V dropped 4 bases and J dropped 4 bases, with 11 bases sitting between them. This CDR3 region has 14 residues. The V gene's germline CDR1 is SGDLS and CDR2 YYNGEE. In DNA form, the CDR3 reads TGTGCCAGCAGCCGGCGAGGGGGCACCGGGGAGCTGTTTTTT. As protein: CASSRRGGTGELFF.

The J gene is TRBJ2-1, the V gene TRBV19; 9 nucleotides agree with TRBD1. The germline gives CDR1 LNHDA, CDR2 SQIVND (reference sequence). V was pared by 5 bases and J by 8 bases, with 7 bases of the junction left unmatched. This CDR3 contains 14 residues. The CDR3, as DNA: TGTGCCAGTAGTGCAACGGGACAGGGCTATGAGCAGTTCTTC. Amino acids: CASSATGQGYEQFF.

The V and J genes are TRBV4-2 and TRBJ1-2; tentative D call: TRBD1 (5 bases). The CDR3 is 15 amino acids. The V and J ends lost 0 bases and 5 bases respectively, with 13 bases between them. Germline CDR1 LGHNA, CDR2 YNFKEQ. The CDR3 sequence: CASSQERTGEYGYTF. CDR3 DNA: TGTGCCAGCAGCCAAGAGAGGACGGGGGAATATGGCTACACCTTC.

The chain links TRBV27 to TRBJ1-6, with D maybe TRBD1 (6 bases). Trimming removed 0 bases at V and 5 bases at J, with 8 bases between. This CDR3 is 15 amino acids long. CDR1 is MNHEY, CDR2 SMNVEV, per germline (reference sequence). Here the CDR3 DNA reads TGTGCCAGCAGTTTATCGGGGGCTGATAATTCACCCCTCCACTTT. It translates to CASSLSGADNSPLHF.

The chain links TRBV6-5 to TRBJ1-1; TRBD1 might be the D (6 bases). Trimming took 2 bases from V and 0 from J, leaving 13 bases between them. CDR1 and CDR2 (germline): MNHEY, SVGAGI. This CDR3 region has 16 residues. The CDR3 nucleotides are TGTGCCAGCAGTTACGGCCGGGACACCGTGAACACTGAAGCTTTCTTT. Protein sequence: CASSYGRDTVNTEAFF.

This clone was recorded once. The chain is built from TRBV2 and TRBJ2-7; weak D call: TRBD2 (5 bases). Between the trimmed V and J ends, which lost 4 bases and 5 bases, there was a span of 12 bases. The CDR3 totals 13 residues. CDR1 and CDR2 from the germline V gene are SNHLY and FYNNEI. The CDR3 DNA follows: TGTGCCAGCAGTGGAACGGGGTCCGACGAGCAGTACTTC. Translated, it gives CASSGTGSDEQYF.

The genes are TRBV19 and TRBJ2-7; 8 bases match TRBD1. Germline-derived CDR1 and CDR2 are LNHDA and SQIVND (reference sequence). The length of the CDR3 is 15 residues. V trimming: 5 bases; J trimming: 2 bases; junction bases outside the gene matches: 8. CDR3 loop: CASSANRGLPYEQYF. In DNA form, the CDR3 reads TGTGCCAGTAGTGCCAACAGGGGGTTACCCTACGAGCAGTACTTC.

The chain is built from TRBV6-5 and TRBJ1-6; 9 nucleotides match TRBD1. CDR3 length equals 15 residues. The ends lost 8 bases at V and 7 bases at J; junction bases unmatched: 9. In germline, CDR1 is MNHEY, CDR2 SVGAGI. The CDR3 coding sequence is TGTGCCAGCTGCACAGGGGGCCGCGCAAATTCACCCCTCCACTTT. Its translation: CASCTGGRANSPLHF.

This clone was seen many times. The J gene is TRBJ1-1, the V gene TRBV2; D is possibly TRBD1 (6 bases). Germline V gives CDR1 SNHLY, CDR2 FYNNEI. Trimming pared 5 bases from V and 3 bases from J, leaving 10 bases between. The CDR3 contains 13 residues. The CDR3 DNA reads as TGTGCCAGCAGTTCCAGACAGGACACTGAAGCTTTCTTT. This gives the protein CASSSRQDTEAFF.

This clone came up a few times. The CDR3: CASSWGGAGEAFF. The DNA of the CDR3 is TGTGCCAGCAGCTGGGGGGGGGCCGGTGAAGCTTTCTTT. The chain links TRBV5-4 to TRBJ1-1; weak D call: TRBD1 (6 bases). The V end lost 3 bases, the J end lost 7 bases, and 13 bases lay between the germline ends. The germline gives CDR1 SGHNT, CDR2 YYREEE (reference sequence). The CDR3 sequence is 13 residues long.

The chain uses TRBV28 and TRBJ2-7; D may be TRBD1 (5 bases). Germline CDR1 MDHEN, CDR2 SYDVKM. CDR3 length: 13 amino acids. V lost 10 bases and J 1 base, leaving 14 bases between the germline ends. The CDR3 sequence is CATISGHSYEQYF. In DNA form, the CDR3 reads TGTGCCACCATCTCCGGACATTCCTACGAGCAGTACTTC.

This clone was picked up a small number of times. The chain combines TRBV28 with TRBJ2-1; 13 bases are a match to TRBD2. This CDR3 contains 16 residues. V gave up 5 bases and J gave up 9 bases; unmatched junction bases: 10. Germline CDR1 is MDHEN and CDR2 is SYDVKM. The CDR3 DNA follows: TGTGCCAGCAGTACTAGCGGGGGGGCTCGGCGGGGTGAGCAGTTCTTC. It encodes CASSTSGGARRGEQFF. The whole variable domain, remainder taken from reference TRBV28 and TRBJ2-1, is DVKVTQSSRYLVKRTGEKVFLECVQDMDHENMFWYRQDPGLGLRLIYFSYDVKMKEKGDIPEGYSVSREKKERFSLILESASTNQTSMYLCASSTSGGARRGEQFFGPGTRLTVL.

As concerns this clone: The conserved closing phenylalanine or tryptophan is absent in this CDR3, likely reflecting a read error. It is unclear where the CDR3 begins or ends on the DNA, so no DNA is shown, and the CDR3 is as TCRdb lists it. V gene TRBV6-1 combines with J gene TRBJ2-7; TRBD2, the table's D call, was not compared with the DNA. Germline-derived CDR1 and CDR2 are MNHNS and SASEGT. Ends included, the CDR3 has 9 residues. The CDR3 sequence is CASSLAGGL.

The V gene is TRBV6-5, the J gene TRBJ1-4; a possible D gene is TRBD1 (5 bases). CDR1 MNHEY and CDR2 SVGAGI come from the germline V gene. CDR3 size: 12 residues. The germline V and J ends were trimmed by 5 bases and 9 bases, with 10 bases remaining between them. The CDR3 reads CASSPKGKKLFF. Written as DNA, the CDR3 is TGTGCCAGCAGTCCCAAGGGGAAAAAACTGTTTTTT.

The rearrangement links TRBV18 to TRBJ2-7; 10 bases map to TRBD1. The CDR3 extends over 13 amino acids. From germline, CDR1 is KGHSH and CDR2 LQKENI. V dropped 4 bases and J dropped 5; count of bases not matched to a gene: 2. CDR3 amino acids: CASSRDRGDEQYF. DNA of the CDR3: TGTGCCAGCTCACGGGACAGGGGAGACGAGCAGTACTTC.

The J gene is TRBJ2-3, the V gene TRBV10-3; 9 nucleotides agree with TRBD1. This CDR3 has 13 residues. The germline V gene has CDR1 ENHRY and CDR2 SYGVKD. Trimming at V came to 10 bases and at J to 2 bases, leaving 4 bases not matched to a gene. CDR3 sequence: CATRDRDTDTQYF. CDR3 bases: TGTGCCACCCGGGACAGGGACACAGATACGCAGTATTTT.

The chain is built from TRBV5-5 and TRBJ1-2; D not resolved. Trimming shortened V by 0 bases and J by 4 bases, and 10 bases separated the two germline ends. Germline V gene data show CDR1 as SGHKS and CDR2 as YYEKEE (reference sequence). The CDR3 length is 14 residues. CDR3 region: CASSLVIGPYGYTF. CDR3 DNA: TGTGCCAGCAGCTTGGTGATCGGTCCCTATGGCTACACCTTC.

The V gene is TRBV19, the J gene TRBJ1-1; maybe TRBD1 (6 bases). Germline-derived CDR1 and CDR2 are LNHDA and SQIVND (reference sequence). V lost 6 bases and J 3 bases, leaving 17 bases between the germline ends. The length of the CDR3 is 15 residues. The DNA for the CDR3 is TGTGCCAGTAGCCTCCTTCGGGGGGCGGACACTGAAGCTTTCTTT. This codes for CASSLLRGADTEAFF.